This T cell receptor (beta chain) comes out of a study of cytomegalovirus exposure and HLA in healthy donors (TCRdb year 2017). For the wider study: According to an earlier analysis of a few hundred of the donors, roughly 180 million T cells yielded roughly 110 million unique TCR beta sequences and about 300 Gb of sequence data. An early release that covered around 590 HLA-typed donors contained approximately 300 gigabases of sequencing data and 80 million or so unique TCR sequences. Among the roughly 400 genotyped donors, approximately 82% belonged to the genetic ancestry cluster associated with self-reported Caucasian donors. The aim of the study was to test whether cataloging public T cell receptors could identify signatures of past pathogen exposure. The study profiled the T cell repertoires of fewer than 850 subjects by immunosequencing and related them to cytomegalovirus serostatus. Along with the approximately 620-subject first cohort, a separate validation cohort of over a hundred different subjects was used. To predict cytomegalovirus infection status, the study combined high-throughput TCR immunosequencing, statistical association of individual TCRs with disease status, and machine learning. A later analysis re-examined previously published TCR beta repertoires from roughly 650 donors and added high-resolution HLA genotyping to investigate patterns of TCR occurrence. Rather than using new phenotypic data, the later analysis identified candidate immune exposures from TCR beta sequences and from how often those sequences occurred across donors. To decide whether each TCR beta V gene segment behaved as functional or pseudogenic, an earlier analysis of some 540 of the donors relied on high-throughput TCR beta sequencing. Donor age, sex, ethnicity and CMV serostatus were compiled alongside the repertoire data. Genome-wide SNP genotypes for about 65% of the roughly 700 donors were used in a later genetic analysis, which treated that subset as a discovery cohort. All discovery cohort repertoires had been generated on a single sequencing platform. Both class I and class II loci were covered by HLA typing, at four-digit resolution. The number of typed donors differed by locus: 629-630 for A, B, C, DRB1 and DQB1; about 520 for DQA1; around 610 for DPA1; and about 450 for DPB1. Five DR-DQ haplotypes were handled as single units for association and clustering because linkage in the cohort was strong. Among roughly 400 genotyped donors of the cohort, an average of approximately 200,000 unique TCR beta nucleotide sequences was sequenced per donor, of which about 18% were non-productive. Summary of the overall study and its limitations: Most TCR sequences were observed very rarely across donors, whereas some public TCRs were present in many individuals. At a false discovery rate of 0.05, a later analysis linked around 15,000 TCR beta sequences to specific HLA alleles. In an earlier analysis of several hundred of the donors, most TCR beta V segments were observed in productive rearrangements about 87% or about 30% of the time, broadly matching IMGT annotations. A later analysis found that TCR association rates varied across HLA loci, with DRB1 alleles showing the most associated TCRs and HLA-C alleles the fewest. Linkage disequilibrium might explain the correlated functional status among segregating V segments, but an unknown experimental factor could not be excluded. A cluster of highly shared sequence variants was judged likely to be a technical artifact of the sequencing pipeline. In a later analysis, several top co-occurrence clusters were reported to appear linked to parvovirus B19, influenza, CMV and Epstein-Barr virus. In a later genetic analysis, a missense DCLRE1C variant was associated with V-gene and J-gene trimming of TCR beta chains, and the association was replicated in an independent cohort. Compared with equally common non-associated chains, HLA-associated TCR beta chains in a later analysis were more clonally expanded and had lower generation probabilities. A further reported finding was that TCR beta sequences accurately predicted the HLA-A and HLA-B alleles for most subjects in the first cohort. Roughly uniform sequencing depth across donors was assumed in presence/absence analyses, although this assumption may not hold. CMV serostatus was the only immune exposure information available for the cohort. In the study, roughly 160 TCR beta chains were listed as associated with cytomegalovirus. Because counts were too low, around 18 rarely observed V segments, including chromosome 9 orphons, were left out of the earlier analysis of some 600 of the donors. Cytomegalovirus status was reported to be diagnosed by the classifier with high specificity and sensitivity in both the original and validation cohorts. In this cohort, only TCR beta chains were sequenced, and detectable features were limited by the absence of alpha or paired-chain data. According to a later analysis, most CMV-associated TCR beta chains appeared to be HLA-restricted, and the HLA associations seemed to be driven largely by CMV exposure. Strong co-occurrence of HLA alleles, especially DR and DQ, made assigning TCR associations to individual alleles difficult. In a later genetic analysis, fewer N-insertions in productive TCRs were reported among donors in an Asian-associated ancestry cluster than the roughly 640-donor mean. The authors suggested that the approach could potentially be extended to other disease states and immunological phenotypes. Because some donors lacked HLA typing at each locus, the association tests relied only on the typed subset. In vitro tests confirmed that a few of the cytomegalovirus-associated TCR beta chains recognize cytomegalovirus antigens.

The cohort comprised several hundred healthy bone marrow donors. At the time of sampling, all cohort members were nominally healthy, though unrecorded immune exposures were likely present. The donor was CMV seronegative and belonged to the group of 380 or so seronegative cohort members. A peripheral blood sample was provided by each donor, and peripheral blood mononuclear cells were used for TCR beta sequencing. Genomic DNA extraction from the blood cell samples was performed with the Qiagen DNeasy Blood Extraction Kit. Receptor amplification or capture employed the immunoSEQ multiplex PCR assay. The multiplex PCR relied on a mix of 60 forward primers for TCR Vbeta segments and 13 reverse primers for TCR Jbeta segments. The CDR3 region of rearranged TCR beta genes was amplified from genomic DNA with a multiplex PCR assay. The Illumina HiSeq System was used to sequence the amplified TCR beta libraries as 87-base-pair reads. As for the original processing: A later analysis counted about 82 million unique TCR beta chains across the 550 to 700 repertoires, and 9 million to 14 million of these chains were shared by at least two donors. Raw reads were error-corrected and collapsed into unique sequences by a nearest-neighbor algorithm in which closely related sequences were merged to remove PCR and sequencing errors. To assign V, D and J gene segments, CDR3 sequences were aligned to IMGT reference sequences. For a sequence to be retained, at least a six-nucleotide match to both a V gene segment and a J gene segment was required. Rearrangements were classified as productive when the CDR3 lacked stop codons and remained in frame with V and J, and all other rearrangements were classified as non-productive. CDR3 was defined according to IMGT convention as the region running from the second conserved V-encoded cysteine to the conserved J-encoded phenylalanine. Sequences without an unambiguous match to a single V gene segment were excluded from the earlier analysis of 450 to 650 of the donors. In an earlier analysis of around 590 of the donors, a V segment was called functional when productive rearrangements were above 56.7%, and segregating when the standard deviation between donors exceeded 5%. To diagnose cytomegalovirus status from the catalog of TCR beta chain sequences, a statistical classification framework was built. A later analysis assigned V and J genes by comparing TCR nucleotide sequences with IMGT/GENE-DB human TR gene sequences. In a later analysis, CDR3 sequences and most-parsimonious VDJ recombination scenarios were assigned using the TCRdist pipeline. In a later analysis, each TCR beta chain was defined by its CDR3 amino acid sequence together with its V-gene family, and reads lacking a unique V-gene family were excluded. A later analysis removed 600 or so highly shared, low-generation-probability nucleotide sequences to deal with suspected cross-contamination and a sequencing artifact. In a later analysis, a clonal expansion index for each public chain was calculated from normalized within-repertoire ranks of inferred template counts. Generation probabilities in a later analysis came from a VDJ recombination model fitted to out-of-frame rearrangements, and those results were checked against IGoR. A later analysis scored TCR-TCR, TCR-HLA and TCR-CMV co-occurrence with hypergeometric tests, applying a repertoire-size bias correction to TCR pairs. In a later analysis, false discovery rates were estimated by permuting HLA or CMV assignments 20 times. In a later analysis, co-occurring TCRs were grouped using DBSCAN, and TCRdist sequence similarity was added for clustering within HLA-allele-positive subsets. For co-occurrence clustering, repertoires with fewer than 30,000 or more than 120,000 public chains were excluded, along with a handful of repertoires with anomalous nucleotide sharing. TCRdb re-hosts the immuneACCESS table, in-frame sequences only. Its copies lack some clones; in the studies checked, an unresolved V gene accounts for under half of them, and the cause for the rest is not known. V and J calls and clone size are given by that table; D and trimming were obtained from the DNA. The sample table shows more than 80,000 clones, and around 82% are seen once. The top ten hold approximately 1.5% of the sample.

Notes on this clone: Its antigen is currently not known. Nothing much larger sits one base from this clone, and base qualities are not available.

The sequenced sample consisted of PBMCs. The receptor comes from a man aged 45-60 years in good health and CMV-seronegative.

The bases read TGTGCCAGCAGCTCTGCCGGGGACTTTAGCACAGATACGCAGTATTTT. It translates to CASSSAGDFSTDTQYF. This receptor chain uses TRBV5-4 and TRBJ2-3; a tentative D match to TRBD2 spans 6 bases. A distance of 14 bases separates the germline ends of V and J, which lose 3 bases and 0 bases respectively. CDR1 and CDR2 are read off the germline V gene (reference sequence) as SGHNT and YYREEE. There are 16 amino acids in the CDR3, from cysteine to phenylalanine inclusive. Only the CDR3 DNA is retained, 48 bases long and in frame from the first base.